Sequencing of this TCR beta chain was carried out in a study of vaccination and CD4 T cells after COVID-19. For the study at large: Two-dose vaccination with either BNT162b2 or mRNA-1273 was given to participants. Points from the study as a whole: Convalescent patients showed a median about 90% of reactive clones that were seen only post-vaccination.

The germline V gene has CDR1 DFQATT and CDR2 SNEGSKA (reference sequence). The CDR3 runs 15 residues. Between the trimmed V and J ends, which lost 6 bases and 6 bases, there was a span of 22 bases. This sample's treatment: approximately 9-day PBMC culture with coronavirus spike peptide pools or control peptides (ViraFEST assay). This clonotype was detected once. Its antigen is still unknown. Once obtained from cultured CD4+ T cells, the DNA was sequenced using the Oncomine TCR Beta short-read assay. TCRdb fed the PCR reads into MiXCR, producing one record per CDR3 protein. The repertoire holds 4,500 or so distinct CDR3 sequences, with about 50% as singletons.

The source is a human donor who had recovered from COVID-19. The specimen sequenced was CD4+ T cells from blood, cultured in vitro. The chain has TRBV20-1 and TRBJ2-3, with D unresolved. The CDR3 nucleotides are TGCAGTGCCGCCTCCTTCTCGCCCCCGCCGGATACGCAGTATTTT. Its translation is CSAASFSPPPDTQYF.